This TCR beta chain derives from a study of CD8 T cells in ankylosing spondylitis (dated by TCRdb to the late 2010s). Turning to the overall study: T cell receptor beta repertoires were profiled in healthy donors and ankylosing spondylitis patients so that disease-linked TCR variants could be found. The full study cohort comprised 25 ankylosing spondylitis patients and 110 or so healthy donors. Peripheral blood was sampled, and synovial fluid was also collected from ankylosing spondylitis patients. Overall study results and their limits: A TCR beta motif made up of several highly homologous amino acid variants appeared to be characteristic of blood from ankylosing spondylitis patients. The disease-linked clones showed a CD8+ phenotype and occurred at relatively low frequencies in peripheral blood. Significant enrichment of the disease-linked clones was reported in matched synovial fluid samples from ankylosing spondylitis patients. Some TCR beta motif variants had previously been reported in synovial fluid and blood of reactive arthritis patients, which suggested common disease-initiation mechanisms.

TCRdb shows the sequencer as Illumina HiSeq 2500. TCR beta libraries were prepared by quantitative 5'-RACE with molecular barcodes. The original pipeline was this. A new computational method based on a probabilistic model of VDJ rearrangement was used to identify disease-linked TCR variants. TCRdb took the public reads, trimmed them with fastp at Q25, ran MiXCR for clone calling and kept in-frame beta chains. Merged by CDR3 protein, the rows form single entries marked with the most common genes and DNA. None of the V and J calls come from the authors' own analysis; TCRdb made them. Recorded for this sample are 330,000 or so distinct CDR3 sequences; 7% to 9% of them occurred a single time. Roughly 15% of the sample comes from the top ten. This clonotype has just a few counts. It lacks a known antigen. No much larger clonotype is one base removed from it; base qualities were not supplied. Specimen: blood, either unsorted or a sorted T cell fraction (not recorded which). This receptor was taken from a male donor with ankylosing spondylitis.

The CDR3 region: CASSELLQGRNEKLFF. The DNA sequence reads TGCGCCAGCAGCGAGCTTCTACAGGGGCGTAATGAAAAACTGTTTTTT. The sequence is built from TRBV5-1 and TRBJ1-4; 7 junctional bases match TRBD1. From a lookup of the germline V gene, CDR1 and CDR2 are SGHRS and YFSETQ. Germline trimming amounts to 4 bases on V and 4 bases on J, with 10 as the count of junction bases outside the gene matches. Taken from cysteine to phenylalanine, the CDR3 has 16 residues. Only the CDR3 part of the read is kept: 48 bases, read in frame from the first base.